This is a list of T cell receptor beta chains from one sample in a study of cytomegalovirus exposure and HLA in healthy donors. Data came from immunoSEQ multiplex PCR; TCRdb stores just in-frame clones and leaves some out. Counted here are about 200,000 clones, about 90% occurring once; the ten biggest clones make up around 0.99%. Sequencing input: PBMCs. The receptors originated from a boy between 2 and 10 years old in good health and CMV-seronegative. The CDR3 runs from the conserved cysteine through the conserved F or W. A D gene is named only where the DNA matches it firmly. Clone size is given for some rows only: seen once, a few or many times, or a class if the clone is expanded.

CDR3 length	V gene	clone size	D gene	J gene	CDR3 DNA	CDR3 protein
15	TRBV6-6	-	-	TRBJ2-5	TGTGCCAGCAGTTTTCCCTTCGCCGGAACGGGGGCCCAGTACTTC	CASSFPFAGTGAQYF
14	TRBV9	-	-	TRBJ2-7	TGTGCCAGCAGCCGGGGGGCAGGGGCCTACGAGCAGTACTTC	CASSRGAGAYEQYF
14	TRBV28	-	TRBD1	TRBJ1-1	TGTGCCAGCAGCCCGGACAGGGCGAACACTGAAGCTTTCTTT	CASSPDRANTEAFF
13	TRBV2	-	TRBD2	TRBJ2-5	TGTGCCAGCAGACTAGCGGGAGTTGAGACCCAGTACTTC	CASRLAGVETQYF
16	TRBV5-1	-	TRBD2	TRBJ2-5	TGCGCCAGCAGCTTGGCGGTAGCGGGGGTCTTAGAGACCCAGTACTTC	CASSLAVAGVLETQYF
13	TRBV18	-	TRBD1	TRBJ1-6	TGTGCCAGCACGGGACAGAATAATTCACCCCTCCACTTT	CASTGQNNSPLHF
10	TRBV29-1	-	-	TRBJ2-1	TGCAGCGCTCTCCTAGCTGAGCAGTTCTTC	CSALLAEQFF
14	TRBV2	few	TRBD2	TRBJ2-1	TGTGCCAGCAGGACTAGCGGGAACTACAATGAGCAGTTCTTC	CASRTSGNYNEQFF
14	TRBV29-1	few	-	TRBJ2-3	TGCAGCGTTGAGATGGGGGCCCGGACAGATACGCAGTATTTT	CSVEMGARTDTQYF
15	TRBV18	-	TRBD1	TRBJ1-4	TGTGCCAGCTCATCCGACAGGGGGGCTAATGAAAAACTGTTTTTT	CASSSDRGANEKLFF
17	TRBV13	-	TRBD1	TRBJ2-2	TGTGCCAGCAGCCTGGACCGGGACAGGGGAGGAGCCGGGGAGCTGTTTTTT	CASSLDRDRGGAGELFF
14	TRBV11-2	-	-	TRBJ2-7	TGTGCCAGCAGCCCCACCGGGACACGGAGTGAGCAGTACTTC	CASSPTGTRSEQYF
15	TRBV19	-	-	TRBJ1-6	TGTGCCAGTACTCGGCGCGGGGCGAATAATTCACCCCTCCACTTT	CASTRRGANNSPLHF
15	TRBV7-9	-	-	TRBJ1-2	TGTGCCAGCACCGCTACAGCCGCCACTAACTATGGCTACACCTTC	CASTATAATNYGYTF
16	TRBV27	-	-	TRBJ2-1	TGTGCCAGCAGTCGGGATACCAGCCGCCGCTACAATGAGCAGTTCTTC	CASSRDTSRRYNEQFF
13	TRBV6-1	-	-	TRBJ1-2	TGTGCCAGCAACTACGACGGCTACTATGGCTACACCTTC	CASNYDGYYGYTF
13	TRBV5-1	few	-	TRBJ1-1	TGCGCCAGCAGCGTACAGGGGAACACTGAAGCTTTCTTT	CASSVQGNTEAFF
14	TRBV11-2	-	TRBD1	TRBJ2-7	TGTGCCAGCAGCTTATTCCAGGGGGCGCAAGAGCAGTACTTC	CASSLFQGAQEQYF
13	TRBV5-4	once	-	TRBJ2-5	TGTGCCAGCCGCTTGGCGGGGAGGGAGACCCAGTACTTC	CASRLAGRETQYF
16	TRBV7-9	-	-	TRBJ1-2	TGTGCCAGCAGCTTAAACCCAGGTCGCAGGATCCATGGCTACACCTTC	CASSLNPGRRIHGYTF
15	TRBV5-1	-	-	TRBJ2-7	TGCGCCAGCAGGGTCCAATTGGAACCTAGCTACGAGCAGTACTTC	CASRVQLEPSYEQYF
12	TRBV29-1	-	-	TRBJ2-5	TGCAGCGTCGTCTCAAACGGGGAGACCCAGTACTTC	CSVVSNGETQYF
16	TRBV27	-	TRBD1	TRBJ1-1	TGTGCCAGCAGTTCGCCGTTGAGGGGGCTGGGGGCTGAAGCTTTCTTT	CASSSPLRGLGAEAFF
16	TRBV4-1	-	TRBD2	TRBJ2-7	TGCGCCAGCAGCCTATTGACTAGCGGGAGGTCCTACGAGCAGTACTTC	CASSLLTSGRSYEQYF
13	TRBV5-4	-	TRBD1	TRBJ2-7	TGTGCCAGCGGCCCACGGGACAGCTACGAGCAGTACTTC	CASGPRDSYEQYF
13	TRBV6-1	-	-	TRBJ1-5	TGTGCCAGCAGTAAAATAGCTGATCAGCCCCAGCATTTT	CASSKIADQPQHF
16	TRBV5-1	-	-	TRBJ1-3	TGCGCCAGCAGCTTGACCAGAGACTTCTCTGGAAACACCATATATTTT	CASSLTRDFSGNTIYF
15	TRBV14	-	-	TRBJ2-4	TGTGCCAGCAGCCAAGGGGGACTAGCCAAAAACATTCAGTACTTC	CASSQGGLAKNIQYF
13	TRBV6-1	-	TRBD1	TRBJ1-2	TGTGCCAGCGGACAGGGTAATAACTATGGCTACACCTTC	CASGQGNNYGYTF
16	TRBV19	-	TRBD1	TRBJ1-2	TGTGCCAGTAGTCCACCGGGGCAGGGGGTTGGCTATGGCTACACCTTC	CASSPPGQGVGYGYTF
11	TRBV2	-	TRBD2	TRBJ2-4	TGTGCCAGCGGGGGGGGAAACATTCAGTACTTC	CASGGGNIQYF
15	TRBV6-5	few	TRBD1	TRBJ1-1	TGTGCCAGCAGTTTCGACAGGGACCCGAACACTGAAGCTTTCTTT	CASSFDRDPNTEAFF
16	TRBV10-1	-	-	TRBJ1-4	TGCGCCAGCAGCCGCGGGGGCGGACACCGTTATGAAAAACTGTTTTTT	CASSRGGGHRYEKLFF
15	TRBV9	-	-	TRBJ2-3	TGTGCCAGCAGCGTAGCGACAGCACACACAGATACGCAGTATTTT	CASSVATAHTDTQYF
12	TRBV29-1	-	-	TRBJ1-1	TGCAGCGTTGCCCAGGGGAACACTGAAGCTTTCTTT	CSVAQGNTEAFF
14	TRBV30	-	-	TRBJ2-5	TGTGCCTGGAGTAATGGAGCAAGGGGAGAGACCCAGTACTTC	CAWSNGARGETQYF
13	TRBV5-4	-	TRBD1	TRBJ1-5	TGTGCCAGCAGCCGGGACAGTGATCAGCCCCAGCATTTT	CASSRDSDQPQHF
13	TRBV27	few	-	TRBJ1-1	TGTGCCAGCAGTTTTCTGAGGGCTCCTGAAGCTTTCTTT	CASSFLRAPEAFF
17	TRBV5-1	-	-	TRBJ2-1	TGCGCCAGCAGCTTCCGCATTCGAGGGAGAACCTACAATGAGCAGTTCTTC	CASSFRIRGRTYNEQFF
13	TRBV11-3	-	-	TRBJ2-7	TGTGCCAGCAGCTTCGGAGACAGCTACGAGCAGTACTTC	CASSFGDSYEQYF
15	TRBV7-9	once	-	TRBJ1-5	TGTTCCAGCAGTTTACAGGGATATGATAATCAGCCCCAGCATTTT	CSSSLQGYDNQPQHF
16	TRBV12-5	-	-	TRBJ2-7	TGTGCTAGTGCTCCACTGGGCCGACGCCTTGCCTACGAGCAGTACTTC	CASAPLGRRLAYEQYF
14	TRBV7-3	-	-	TRBJ1-1	TGTGCCAGCAGCCCGGGACTCCTTAACACTGAAGCTTTCTTT	CASSPGLLNTEAFF
15	TRBV5-1	once	-	TRBJ2-2	TGCGCCAGCAGCTTGGTGCCAGGGGACACCGGGGAGCTGTTTTTT	CASSLVPGDTGELFF
17	TRBV27	-	TRBD1	TRBJ2-3	TGTGCCAGCAGTTTACTGCGCTCCCAGGGGGCATCAGATACGCAGTATTTT	CASSLLRSQGASDTQYF
13	TRBV6-1	-	-	TRBJ2-7	TGTGCCAGCAGGGTGGACAGCGCCTACGAGCAGTACTTC	CASRVDSAYEQYF
15	TRBV27	-	TRBD1	TRBJ1-1	TGTGCCAGCAGTTTAAGTACAGGGGTGAACACTGAAGCTTTCTTT	CASSLSTGVNTEAFF
12	TRBV11-2	-	-	TRBJ2-7	TGTGCCAGCAGCTTACCTCGACAAATGCAGTACTTC	CASSLPRQMQYF
16	TRBV27	-	-	TRBJ2-7	TGTGCCAGCAGTCATCCCTTGGGCGTGGGGGCCCACGAGCAGTACTTC	CASSHPLGVGAHEQYF
11	TRBV28	-	-	TRBJ2-7	TGTGCCAGCAGCCCCAGGGGACGGCAGTACTTC	CASSPRGRQYF
12	TRBV4-1	-	-	TRBJ2-1	TGCGCCAGCAGCCAAGTCCTAGCGGAGCAGTTCTTC	CASSQVLAEQFF
14	TRBV2	-	TRBD1	TRBJ2-2	TGTGCCAGCAGACCACAGGGGGCGGGCGGGGAGCTGTTTTTT	CASRPQGAGGELFF
15	TRBV2	once	-	TRBJ1-5	TGTGCCAGCAGTGCTAACAGGCCACCCAATCAGCCCCAGCATTTT	CASSANRPPNQPQHF
17	TRBV6-7	-	TRBD2	TRBJ2-7	TGTGCCAGCAGTTACCCGAGCCTAGCGGGAAAATACTACGAGCAGTACTTC	CASSYPSLAGKYYEQYF
13	TRBV28	-	-	TRBJ2-1	TGTGCCAGCATGATGAGCTCCTACAATGAGCAGTTCTTC	CASMMSSYNEQFF
16	TRBV2	-	-	TRBJ1-6	TGTGCCAGCAGTGAATTAGGGGTACAGTATAATTCACCCCTCCACTTT	CASSELGVQYNSPLHF
15	TRBV7-9	-	TRBD1	TRBJ2-3	TGTGCCAGCAGCTCCCCAGCCCAGGGGGCAGATACGCAGTATTTT	CASSSPAQGADTQYF
12	TRBV6-6	-	-	TRBJ2-5	TGTGCCAGCAGCCGGTACCAAGAGACCCAGTACTTC	CASSRYQETQYF
15	TRBV13	-	-	TRBJ2-2	TGTGCCAGCAGAGGCCAGCGGGCGAACACCGGGGAGCTGTTTTTT	CASRGQRANTGELFF
15	TRBV7-2	-	TRBD2	TRBJ2-5	TGTGCCAGCAGTCGCGGGGGGCCCTACCAAGAGACCCAGTACTTC	CASSRGGPYQETQYF